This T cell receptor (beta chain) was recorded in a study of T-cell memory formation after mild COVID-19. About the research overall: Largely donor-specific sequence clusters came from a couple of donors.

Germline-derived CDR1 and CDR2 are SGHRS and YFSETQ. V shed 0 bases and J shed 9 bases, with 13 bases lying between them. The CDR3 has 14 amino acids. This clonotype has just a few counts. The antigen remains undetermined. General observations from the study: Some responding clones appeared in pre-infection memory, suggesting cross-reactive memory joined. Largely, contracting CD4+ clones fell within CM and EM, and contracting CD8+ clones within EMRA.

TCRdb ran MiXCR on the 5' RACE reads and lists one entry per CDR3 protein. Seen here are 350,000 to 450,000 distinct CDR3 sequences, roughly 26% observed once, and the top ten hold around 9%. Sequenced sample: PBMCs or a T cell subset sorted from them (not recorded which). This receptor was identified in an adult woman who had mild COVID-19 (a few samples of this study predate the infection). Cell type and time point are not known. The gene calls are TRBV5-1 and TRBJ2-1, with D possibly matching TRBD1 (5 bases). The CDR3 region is CASSLEGSRIEQFF. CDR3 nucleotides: TGCGCCAGCAGCTTGGAGGGGTCGCGGATTGAGCAGTTCTTC.